A single sample gave rise to the 3 T cell receptor beta chains below, sequenced in a study of blood T cell repertoires in COVID-19. This table comes from immunoSEQ multiplex PCR, and its TCRdb copy is limited to in-frame clones, with some not included. The sample consists of 210,000 or so clones, about 82% of them appearing once. The specimen sequenced was peripheral blood. Every receptor here comes from a woman older than 75 with acute or convalescent COVID-19.

This rearrangement joins TRBV29-1 to TRBJ2-3; TRBD2 matches 8 bases. The CDR3 runs 14 residues. Germline-derived CDR1 and CDR2 are SQVTM and ANQGSEA. Trimming at V came to 6 bases and at J to 6 bases, leaving 11 bases not matched to a gene. The CDR3, as DNA: TGCAGCGTAGCGCTAGCGGGTTTACTGGATACGCAGTATTTT. Its protein is CSVALAGLLDTQYF.

The chain recombines TRBV7-2 with TRBJ2-6; TRBD2 matches at 9 bases. J lost 2 bases, V lost 5 bases, and 4 bases had no gene match. Looked up from germline, CDR1 is SGHTA and CDR2 is FQGNSA. This CDR3 has 16 residues. The chain's CDR3 is CASSALAGAGANVLTF. The DNA for the CDR3 is TGTGCCAGCAGCGCTTTAGCGGGGGCTGGGGCCAACGTCCTGACTTTC.

The V gene is TRBV7-9, the J gene TRBJ2-1, with TRBD1 matching over 9 bases. With V trimmed by 3 bases and J by 7 bases, 4 bases remained unmatched. The CDR3 loop spans 14 amino acids. Germline lookup yields CDR1 SEHNR and CDR2 FQNEAQ (reference sequence). The CDR3 sequence is CASSLGQGGNEQFF. In DNA form, the CDR3 reads TGTGCCAGCAGCTTGGGACAGGGTGGGAATGAGCAGTTCTTC.